This T cell receptor beta chain emerged from a study of blood T cell repertoires in COVID-19. Study as a whole: COVID-19 samples collected from the United States, Italy and Spain covered acute and convalescent phases.

Per the study methods: Cell counts per sample came from amplifying reference gene primers. Some clones are missing from TCRdb's copy, which holds only in-frame ones; the method was immunoSEQ multiplex PCR. The V and J calls and the clone size are those of that table, but D and trimming were determined from the DNA. The sample lists about 67,000 clones; approximately 87% were seen once. Germline CDR1 and CDR2: SGHNT and YYREEE (reference sequence). The CDR3 covers 16 residues. V was clipped by 9 bases and J by 2 bases; unmatched bases: 17. The chain employs TRBV5-4 and TRBJ2-7; 7 bases match TRBD2. What was sequenced was peripheral blood. The TCR comes from a man between 50 and 59 years old with active COVID-19. CDR3 region: CATKTGGGGSPYEQYF. In nucleotides, the CDR3 is TGTGCCACCAAGACGGGGGGAGGCGGGAGCCCCTACGAGCAGTACTTC.